These T cell receptor beta chains were read from a single sample in a study of beta chain features in type 1 diabetes. Assay used: immunoSEQ multiplex PCR; TCRdb lists only in-frame clones, some missing. The data show a few hundred thousand clones, 16% seen once. The sample comprised naive CD4+ T cells from blood. Every receptor here comes from a man aged 25-45 years with type 1 diabetes. CDR3s include the opening cysteine and the closing phenylalanine or tryptophan. Each record gives: clone size, J gene, V gene, D gene, CDR3 DNA, CDR3 protein. D genes are given only for firm matches. Part of the rows lack a size; the others show once, few, many or a class for expanded clones.

>few|TRBJ2-7|TRBV9|NA
TGTGCCAGCAGCGTAGGCGGCTGGTCCTCCGAGCAGTACTTC
CASSVGGWSSEQYF
>few|TRBJ2-4|TRBV6-5|NA
TGTGCCAGCAGTTCCAGGACGGACATTCAGTACTTC
CASSSRTDIQYF
>few|TRBJ2-7|TRBV28|TRBD1
TGTGCCAGCAGTCCCCTCTCCGACAGGGGTTACGAGCAGTACTTC
CASSPLSDRGYEQYF
>NA|TRBJ2-1|TRBV28|TRBD2
TGTGCCAGCAGCCCCGCTAGCGGGAAATACGATGAGCAGTTCTTC
CASSPASGKYDEQFF
>few|TRBJ1-5|TRBV25-1|NA
TGTGCCAGCAGTGACGGAGCAGGACAGCCCCAGCATTTT
CASSDGAGQPQHF
>NA|TRBJ2-3|TRBV29-1|TRBD1
TGCAGCGTTCTTGGACAGGGGTCCACAGATACGCAGTATTTT
CSVLGQGSTDTQYF
>few|TRBJ2-5|TRBV9|NA
TGTGCCAGCAGCTACCAGGACAGCCGGGAGACCCAGTACTTC
CASSYQDSRETQYF
>NA|TRBJ2-3|TRBV7-2|NA
TGTGCCAGCAGCCGTCGAACGGTTCCTAGCACAGATACGCAGTATTTT
CASSRRTVPSTDTQYF
>NA|TRBJ2-7|TRBV5-1|NA
TGCGCCAGCAGCCTGGGTGGCAACGCAGAGCAGTACTTC
CASSLGGNAEQYF
>NA|TRBJ2-1|TRBV30|TRBD2
TGTGCCTGGACTGAATGGACTAGCGTGAACGGGGAGCAGTTCTTC
CAWTEWTSVNGEQFF
>NA|TRBJ2-5|TRBV7-2|TRBD1
TGTGCCAGCAGCCGCAGGACAGGGTACCAAGAGACCCAGTACTTC
CASSRRTGYQETQYF
>few|TRBJ2-7|TRBV4-1|NA
TGCGCCAGCAGCCAAGATTCGGGCGTAGCCAGTCCCCACGAGCAGTACTTC
CASSQDSGVASPHEQYF
>NA|TRBJ1-3|TRBV29-1|NA
TGCAGCGTTCTCAGTGGAAACACCATATATTTT
CSVLSGNTIYF
>NA|TRBJ2-2|TRBV9|NA
TGTGCCAGCAGCGTGGACACCGGGGAGCTGTTTTTT
CASSVDTGELFF
>NA|TRBJ1-4|TRBV29-1|NA
TGCAGCGTTGAAGAGTATCTGGGCGAAAAACTGTTTTTT
CSVEEYLGEKLFF
>NA|TRBJ2-5|TRBV7-2|TRBD2
TGTGCCAGCAGCTGGACTAGCGGGAGTAGGGAGACCCAGTACTTC
CASSWTSGSRETQYF
>NA|TRBJ2-3|TRBV4-3|NA
TGCGCCAGCAGCCAAGAACGTCGGGGGCTCACAGATACGCAGTATTTT
CASSQERRGLTDTQYF
>NA|TRBJ2-5|TRBV7-2|TRBD2
TGTGCCAGCAGCCCTCAGACTAGCGGTGCGGGTAAAACCCAGTACTTC
CASSPQTSGAGKTQYF
>few|TRBJ2-1|TRBV7-3|TRBD2
TGTGCCAGCAGCTTGTCGGCTAGCGGGTGGAATGAGCAGTTCTTC
CASSLSASGWNEQFF
>NA|TRBJ2-3|TRBV7-3|TRBD2
TGTGCCAGCAGCCTTGGACTAGCGACAGATACGCAGTATTTT
CASSLGLATDTQYF
>NA|TRBJ2-5|TRBV4-1|TRBD1
TGCGCCAGCAGCCCGGGACAGTACCAAGAGACCCAGTACTTC
CASSPGQYQETQYF
>NA|TRBJ2-3|TRBV4-2|NA
TGTGCCAGCAGTCCTGCGGGCACAGATACGCAGTATTTT
CASSPAGTDTQYF
>NA|TRBJ2-3|TRBV4-2|NA
TGTGCCAGCAGCCAAGGAGTAGCAGCAGATACGCAGTATTTT
CASSQGVAADTQYF
>once|TRBJ2-5|TRBV14|NA
TGTGCCAGCAGCCGACAGATCCAAGAGACCCAGTACTTC
CASSRQIQETQYF
>NA|TRBJ2-1|TRBV27|NA
TGTGCCAGCAGCCGGAAGGAGACGGCCTACAATGAGCAGTTCTTC
CASSRKETAYNEQFF
>NA|TRBJ2-1|TRBV27|TRBD2
TGTGCCAGCAGCCACCAGCTCACTAGCGGGACTTACAATGAGCAGTTCTTC
CASSHQLTSGTYNEQFF
>NA|TRBJ1-4|TRBV4-1|NA
TGCGCCAGCAGCCAAGTTTCTCGGGGAGAAAAACTGTTTTTT
CASSQVSRGEKLFF
>NA|TRBJ2-3|TRBV9|TRBD1
TGTGCCAGCAGCCGTACAGGGGCCCCAGATACGCAGTATTTT
CASSRTGAPDTQYF
>few|TRBJ1-1|TRBV7-9|TRBD1
TGTGCCAGCAGCCACCGACAGGGGTTTAACACTGAAGCTTTCTTT
CASSHRQGFNTEAFF
>NA|TRBJ1-1|TRBV29-1|NA
TGCAGCGTTGAAGGGCAGGTGACCACTGAAGCTTTCTTT
CSVEGQVTTEAFF
>NA|TRBJ2-5|TRBV7-7|NA
TGTGCCAGCAGCCGTAGAGGGCGGAGTGGGACACAAGAGACCCAGTACTTC
CASSRRGRSGTQETQYF
>few|TRBJ2-5|TRBV5-1|NA
TGCGCCAGCAGCTCCGGGACGGCTCAAGAGACCCAGTACTTC
CASSSGTAQETQYF
>NA|TRBJ2-7|TRBV5-4|NA
TGTGCCAGCAGCTTGGGCTCATCCCCCTACGAGCAGTACTTC
CASSLGSSPYEQYF
>NA|TRBJ2-7|TRBV18|NA
TGTGCCAGCTCACCTAGGGACACCTCCTACGAGCAGTACTTC
CASSPRDTSYEQYF
>NA|TRBJ2-5|TRBV18|TRBD1
TGTGCCAGCTCACTGGACAGGGGGCAAGAGACCCAGTACTTC
CASSLDRGQETQYF
>few|TRBJ2-5|TRBV5-6|NA
TGTGCCAGCAGCACAGGGAGAATAGTGGCCCAGTACTTC
CASSTGRIVAQYF
>few|TRBJ2-6|TRBV18|NA
TGTGCCAGCTCACTCACTTTAATCTCTGGGGCCAACGTCCTGACTTTC
CASSLTLISGANVLTF
>NA|TRBJ2-5|TRBV7-2|NA
TGTGCCAGCAGCTTAGGGCTACGACAAGAGACCCAGTACTTC
CASSLGLRQETQYF
>few|TRBJ2-5|TRBV7-9|TRBD2
TGTGCCAGCAGCATGTCCTCCGGGACTAGACTGGAGACCCAGTACTTC
CASSMSSGTRLETQYF
>few|TRBJ1-1|TRBV29-1|NA
TGCAGCGTTGAAACGACAGTGAACACTGAAGCTTTCTTT
CSVETTVNTEAFF
>few|TRBJ2-7|TRBV10-3|TRBD1
TGTGCCATCGGACAGGGGGCGGACGAGCAGTACTTC
CAIGQGADEQYF
>NA|TRBJ2-1|TRBV2|TRBD1
TGTGCCAGCAGTTCAGACAGGGCTCGGCAGTTCTTC
CASSSDRARQFF
>few|TRBJ1-1|TRBV20-1|NA
TGCAGTGCTAGAGGGGGGACTGAAGCTTTCTTT
CSARGGTEAFF
>few|TRBJ2-7|TRBV7-9|TRBD2
TGTGCCAGCAGCCAACAACCGGGACTAGGGGAGCAGTACTTC
CASSQQPGLGEQYF
>NA|TRBJ2-7|TRBV5-1|NA
TGCGCCAGCAGCTCCCTTCGGGGAGGCTACGAGCAGTACTTC
CASSSLRGGYEQYF
>few|TRBJ2-7|TRBV7-2|NA
TGTGCCAGCAGCTTAAGGCCGGGCGAGCAGTACTTC
CASSLRPGEQYF
>few|TRBJ1-5|TRBV30|NA
TGTGCCTGGAGTGTACAGCCAGGGCGTCCCCAGCATTTT
CAWSVQPGRPQHF
>NA|TRBJ2-6|TRBV29-1|NA
TGCAGCGTGCGTGGCCGGGGGGCCAACGTCCTGACTTTC
CSVRGRGANVLTF
>NA|TRBJ2-7|TRBV7-2|TRBD2
TGTGCCAGCAGTCCAGGACTAGCGGGAACCTACGAGCAGTACTTC
CASSPGLAGTYEQYF
>few|TRBJ2-5|TRBV29-1|NA
TGCAGCGTTTTCAGGGTAGAGACCCAGTACTTC
CSVFRVETQYF
>NA|TRBJ2-1|TRBV2|TRBD1
TGTGCCAGCAAGACTGGACAGGCGATATACAATGAGCAGTTCTTC
CASKTGQAIYNEQFF
>few|TRBJ1-1|TRBV30|NA
TGTGCCTGGAGAGTTATAACAGGGAGGGGTGTCAAGGACACTGAAGCTTTCTTT
CAWRVITGRGVKDTEAFF
>few|TRBJ2-3|TRBV29-1|NA
TGCAGCGTTACCGGGGGAATCACAGATACGCAGTATTTT
CSVTGGITDTQYF
>NA|TRBJ2-7|TRBV29-1|NA
TGCAGCCCTTCGGCCCCGTCCAAGTACTTC
CSPSAPSKYF
>NA|TRBJ2-1|TRBV7-3|NA
TGTGCCAGCAGAGGGTCCTACAATGAGCAGTTCTTC
CASRGSYNEQFF